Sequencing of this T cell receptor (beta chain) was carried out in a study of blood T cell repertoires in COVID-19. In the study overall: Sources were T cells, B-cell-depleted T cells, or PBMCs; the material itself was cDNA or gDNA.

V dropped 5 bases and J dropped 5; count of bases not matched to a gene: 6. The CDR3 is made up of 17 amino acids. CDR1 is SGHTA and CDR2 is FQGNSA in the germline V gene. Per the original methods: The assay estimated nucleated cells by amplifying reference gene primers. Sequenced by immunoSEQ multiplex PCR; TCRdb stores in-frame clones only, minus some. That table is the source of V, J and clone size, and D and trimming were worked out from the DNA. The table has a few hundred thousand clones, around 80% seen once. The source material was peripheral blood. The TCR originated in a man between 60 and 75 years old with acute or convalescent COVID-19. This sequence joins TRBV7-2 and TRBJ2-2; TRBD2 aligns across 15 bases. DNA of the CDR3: TGTGCCAGCAGCCCACCGGGACTAGCGGGGGGAACCGGGGAGCTGTTTTTT. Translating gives CASSPPGLAGGTGELFF.